Following are 20 T cell receptor beta chains from one sample sequenced in a study of blood T cell repertoires in COVID-19. Data came from immunoSEQ multiplex PCR; TCRdb stores just in-frame clones and leaves some out. The sample has approximately 84,000 clones, 85% to 90% seen once. The material sequenced was peripheral blood. The source is a human donor with active COVID-19. The donor label of this sample is uncertain.

The chain couples TRBV15 to TRBJ2-7, with D possibly being TRBD2 (5 bases). The germline V and J ends were trimmed by 0 bases and 3 bases, with 12 bases remaining between them. Germline-derived CDR1 and CDR2 are LNHNV and YYDKDF (reference sequence). CDR3 length: 15 amino acids. CDR3 region: CATSRDPGISYEQYF. Written as DNA, the CDR3 is TGTGCCACCAGCAGAGATCCGGGGATTAGCTACGAGCAGTACTTC. The full variable domain, rest sourced from reference TRBV15 and TRBJ2-7, is DAMVIQNPRYQVTQFGKPVTLSCSQTLNHNVMYWYQQKSSQAPKLLFHYYDKDFNNEADTPDNFQSRRPNTSFCFLDIRSPGLGDTAMYLCATSRDPGISYEQYFGPGTRLTVT.

This rearrangement joins TRBV3-1 (or the pseudogene TRBV3-2) to TRBJ1-2; a possible D gene is TRBD1 (6 bases). The CDR3 is 15 residues long. CDR1 is LGHDT and CDR2 is YNNKEL in the germline V gene (reference sequence). The V end was cut by 1 base, the J end by 4 bases, with 13 bases between. The CDR3 here is CASSQGRTDFYGYTF. The DNA of the CDR3 is TGTGCCAGCAGCCAAGGGAGGACAGACTTCTATGGCTACACCTTC.

The chain recombines TRBV28 with TRBJ1-1, with D tentatively TRBD1 (5 bases). The CDR3 is 14 amino acids. Trimming shortened V by 6 bases and J by 0 bases, and 11 bases separated the two germline ends. CDR1 MDHEN and CDR2 SYDVKM come from the germline V gene. Written as DNA, the CDR3 is TGTGCCAGCAGCAGCGGGACCTTGAACACTGAAGCTTTCTTT. This translates into CASSSGTLNTEAFF.

This sequence joins TRBV21-1 and TRBJ2-7; the listed D gene, TRBD2, was not tested against the DNA. TRBV21-1 is recorded as a pseudogene. The CDR3 contains 15 residues. The CDR3 sequence: CASSKEENGTYEQYF. The CDR3 DNA reads as TGTGCCAGCAGCAAAGAAGAGAACGGTACCTACGAGCAGTACTTC.

The CDR3: CASSYSAQGAYEQYF. CDR3 in DNA: TGTGCCAGCAGTTACTCGGCACAGGGGGCCTACGAGCAGTACTTC. This chain links TRBV6-5 with TRBJ2-7, with 8 bases matching TRBD1. Germline loops: CDR1 MNHEY, CDR2 SVGAGI. This CDR3 comprises 15 residues. V was clipped by 0 bases and J by 2 bases; unmatched bases: 3.

V usage is TRBV7-6 and J usage is TRBJ1-1; unclear D gene. Trimming pared 2 bases from V and 5 bases from J, leaving 15 bases between. Germline CDR1 and CDR2: SGHVS and FNYEAQ. CDR3 size: 15 residues. CDR3 in DNA: TGTGCCAGCAGCTTAAGGGAGGGTTCGCAAACTGAAGCTTTCTTT. This sequence encodes CASSLREGSQTEAFF.

This clone was found once. The J gene is TRBJ2-7, the V gene TRBV27, with a possible D match to TRBD1 (6 bases). Trimming stripped 6 bases from V and 1 base from J, with 10 bases between. The germline CDR1 and CDR2 sequences are MNHEY and SMNVEV (reference sequence). The CDR3 spans 13 residues. CDR3 sequence: CASRPGQSYEQYF. Here the CDR3 DNA reads TGTGCCAGCAGGCCCGGACAGTCCTACGAGCAGTACTTC.

J is TRBJ2-1 and V is TRBV9, with 8 bases aligning to TRBD2. J was trimmed by 4 bases and V by 3 bases; bases with no gene match: 6. The CDR3 is 15 amino acids. The germline gives CDR1 SGDLS, CDR2 YYNGEE. CDR3 coding DNA: TGTGCCAGCAGCGAGCGGGGGCGGGAATACAATGAGCAGTTCTTC. It encodes CASSERGREYNEQFF.

The chain combines TRBV23-1 with TRBJ1-1, with 7 bases aligning to TRBD1. TRBV23-1 is annotated as an ORF whose role is uncertain. The CDR3 is made up of 14 amino acids. Trimming cost V 7 bases and J 7 bases; bases outside gene matches: 12. The CDR3 nucleotides read TGCGCCAGCATTCCCGGACAGGACGTATATGAAGCTTTCTTT. Translation: CASIPGQDVYEAFF.

This CDR3 reads CASSLAVPTGELFF. The CDR3 nucleotides read TGTGCCAGCAGCTTAGCCGTTCCGACCGGGGAGCTGTTTTTT. The chain employs TRBV7-9 and TRBJ2-2, with D uncertain. The germline V and J ends were trimmed by 0 bases and 5 bases, with 7 bases remaining between them. Germline assignment: CDR1 SEHNR and CDR2 FQNEAQ (reference sequence). CDR3 length: 14 residues.

J is TRBJ1-4 and V is TRBV7-9; D ambiguous. The germline V and J ends were trimmed by 5 bases and 0 bases, with 10 bases remaining between them. The CDR3 spans 15 residues. Germline V lookup: CDR1 SEHNR, CDR2 FQNEAQ (reference sequence). CDR3 region: CASSPLATTNEKLFF. The CDR3 DNA sequence: TGTGCCAGCAGCCCCCTTGCTACAACTAATGAAAAACTGTTTTTT.

This clone was picked up one time. This chain links TRBV5-1 with TRBJ1-1; 7 bases map to TRBD1. Germline lookup yields CDR1 SGHRS and CDR2 YFSETQ. The J segment lost 1 base and the V segment lost 3 bases, leaving 3 bases of the junction unmatched. The CDR3 has 14 residues. The CDR3 coding sequence is TGCGCCAGCAGCTCTCGGACAGGGAACACTGAAGCTTTCTTT. Residues: CASSSRTGNTEAFF. The whole variable domain, filled in from reference TRBV5-1 and TRBJ1-1, reads KAGVTQTPRYLIKTRGQQVTLSCSPISGHRSVSWYQQTPGQGLQFLFEYFSETQRNKGNFPGRFSGRQFSNSRSEMNVSTLELGDSALYLCASSSRTGNTEAFFGQGTRLTVV.

The rearrangement uses TRBV6-5 and TRBJ2-1, with D perhaps matching TRBD1 (6 bases). CDR3 length equals 15 residues. V was shortened by 6 bases and J by 3 bases, with 15 bases between the two germline ends. CDR1 is MNHEY and CDR2 is SVGAGI in the germline V gene. The CDR3 sequence: CASSPDRRRYNEQFF. CDR3 sequence (DNA): TGTGCCAGCAGCCCCGACAGGCGCCGCTACAATGAGCAGTTCTTC.

This clone was recorded once. The chain combines TRBV12-3 or TRBV12-4 with TRBJ1-1; no clear D gene. V shed 6 bases and J shed 0 bases, with 5 bases lying between them. The CDR3 has 12 amino acids. The CDR3 DNA reads as TGTGCCAGCAGGCAGATGAACACTGAAGCTTTCTTT. Encoded protein: CASRQMNTEAFF.

This chain joins TRBV7-2 and TRBJ1-2; 11 positions agree with TRBD1. V shed 1 base, J shed 1 base, and the junction held 5 bases outside the gene matches. Per germline, CDR1 SGHTA and CDR2 FQGNSA. This CDR3 is 17 amino acids long. CDR3 coding DNA: TGTGCCAGCAGCTTAGGGGGGACAGGGGGAGGTAACTATGGCTACACCTTC. Translated: CASSLGGTGGGNYGYTF.

The CDR3 region is CASSLERDYAQYF. The CDR3 bases are TGTGCCAGCAGCTTAGAAAGGGACTATGCGCAGTATTTT. The chain has TRBV11-3 and TRBJ2-3; 7 bases align to TRBD2. With 0 bases clipped from V and 10 bases from J, the junction kept 4 bases outside the gene matches. CDR3 size: 13 residues. CDR1 is SGHNT and CDR2 is YENEEA in the germline V gene. The full variable domain, with the rest looked up from reference TRBV11-3 and TRBJ2-3, is EAGVVQSPRYKIIEKKQPVAFWCNPISGHNTLYWYLQNLGQGPELLIRYENEEAVDDSQLPKDRFSAERLKGVDSTLKIQPAELGDSAVYLCASSLERDYAQYFGPGTRLTVL.

The genes are TRBV25-1 and TRBJ1-5, with a possible D match to TRBD1 (6 bases). The V and J ends lost 3 bases and 6 bases respectively, with 6 bases between them. The CDR3 extends over 12 amino acids. Germline values: CDR1 MGHDK, CDR2 SYGVNS. This chain's CDR3 is CASSEGAQPQHF. Here the CDR3 DNA reads TGTGCCAGCAGTGAGGGGGCTCAGCCCCAGCATTTT. The whole variable domain, remainder taken from reference TRBV25-1 and TRBJ1-5, is EADIYQTPRYLVIGTGKKITLECSQTMGHDKMYWYQQDPGMELHLIHYSYGVNSTEKGDLSSESTVSRIRTEHFPLTLESARPSHTSQYLCASSEGAQPQHFGDGTRLSIL.

The gene calls are TRBV10-3 and TRBJ2-3; D not resolved. In germline, CDR1 is ENHRY, CDR2 SYGVKD. The CDR3 sequence is 14 residues long. V was trimmed by 2 bases and J by 2 bases, leaving 8 bases between them. Written as DNA, the CDR3 is TGTGCCATCAGTGAGGGCAGAACCACAGATACGCAGTATTTT. Translating it yields CAISEGRTTDTQYF.

Here the CDR3 DNA reads TGTGCCAGCTCACCGTGGACAGAGAACACTGAAGCTTTCTTT. Translated: CASSPWTENTEAFF. The V and J genes are TRBV18 and TRBJ1-1; TRBD1 might be the D (6 bases). Trimming took off 3 bases at V and 1 base at J, with 9 bases between the two ends. The germline CDR1 and CDR2 sequences are KGHSH and LQKENI. The CDR3 consists of 14 residues.

The J gene is TRBJ1-2, the V gene TRBV5-1; TRBD1 agrees at 9 bases. V shed 3 bases, J shed 4 bases, and the junction held 7 bases outside the gene matches. This CDR3 is built from 15 residues. CDR1 and CDR2 from the germline V gene are SGHRS and YFSETQ. CDR3: CASSSGQGKVYGYTF. The DNA for the CDR3 is TGCGCCAGCAGCTCCGGACAGGGGAAGGTCTATGGCTACACCTTC.